A single sample gave rise to the 30 T cell receptor beta chains below, sequenced in a study of T-cell memory formation after mild COVID-19. TCRdb re-called the 5' RACE reads with MiXCR, one entry per CDR3 protein. The sample records about 210,000 distinct CDR3 sequences, over 9.5% being singletons. The sequenced sample consisted of PBMCs or a T cell subset sorted from them (not recorded which). Every receptor here comes from a young man who had mild COVID-19 (a few samples of this study predate the infection). Cell type and time point are not known.

This clonotype was counted a few times. CDR3 protein: CASSVVGLEAYEQYV. CDR3 bases: TGTGCCAGCAGCGTAGTAGGGTTGGAAGCCTACGAGCAGTACGTC. This chain uses TRBV9 with TRBJ2-7, with D uncertain. In germline, CDR1 is SGDLS, CDR2 YYNGEE. The CDR3 covers 15 residues. Trimming pared 0 bases from V and 2 bases from J, leaving 12 bases between.

In this sample, this clonotype turned up many times. J is TRBJ2-3 and V is TRBV7-2, with 7 bases that match TRBD2. There are 14 residues in the CDR3. Trimming removed 6 bases from V and 4 bases from J; junction bases left unmatched: 7. Germline CDR1 reads SGHTA; CDR2 reads FQGNSA. The CDR3 here is CASSLAVGPDTQYF. CDR3 DNA: TGTGCCAGCAGTCTAGCGGTGGGGCCAGATACGCAGTATTTT. Based on the CDR3 plus reference TRBV7-2 and TRBJ2-3, the full variable domain is GAGVSQSPSNKVTEKGKDVELRCDPISGHTALYWYRQSLGQGLEFLIYFQGNSAPDKSGLPSDRFSAERTGGSVSTLTIQRTQQEDSAVYLCASSLAVGPDTQYFGPGTRLTVL.

This clonotype came up a few times. This chain connects TRBV27 to TRBJ2-5; TRBD2 aligns across 7 bases. The germline V gene encodes CDR1 MNHEY and CDR2 SMNVEV (reference sequence). The CDR3 has 16 residues. V shed 3 bases, J shed 2 bases, and the junction held 9 bases outside the gene matches. The CDR3 coding sequence is TGTGCCAGCAGTTTTTTTTCAGGGAGGGGTCAAGAGACCCAGTACTTC. Translation: CASSFFSGRGQETQYF.

J is TRBJ2-1 and V is TRBV7-3; 15 bases are a match to TRBD2. This CDR3 has 14 amino acids. The junction had 3 bases not matched to a gene; V was cut back by 5 bases and J by 10 bases. Germline loops: CDR1 SGHTA, CDR2 FQGTGA. The CDR3 loop is CASSPGLAGGEQFF. For the CDR3, the DNA is TGTGCCAGCAGCCCCGGACTAGCGGGGGGGGAGCAGTTCTTC. The full variable domain, completed using reference TRBV7-3 and TRBJ2-1, is GAGVSQTPSNKVTEKGKYVELRCDPISGHTALYWYRQSLGQGPEFLIYFQGTGAADDSGLPNDRFFAVRPEGSVSTLKIQRTERGDSAVYLCASSPGLAGGEQFFGPGTRLTVL.

This clonotype came up a few times. V usage is TRBV6-2 or TRBV6-3 and J usage is TRBJ2-7; no definite D call. CDR3 length: 12 amino acids. In germline, CDR1 is MNHEY, CDR2 SVGEGT. V was shortened by 6 bases and J by 4 bases, with 10 bases between the two germline ends. CDR3 sequence reads: CASSLSGYEQYV. As DNA, the CDR3 is TGTGCCAGCAGCCTCTCTGGATACGAGCAGTACGTC.

The chain combines TRBV7-9 with TRBJ1-1; D unresolved. V shed 4 bases and J shed 3 bases, with 6 bases lying between them. Germline assignment: CDR1 SEHNR and CDR2 FQNEAQ (reference sequence). This CDR3 spans 12 amino acids. This CDR3 reads CASSSWDTEAFF. The CDR3 DNA reads TGTGCCAGCAGCTCCTGGGACACTGAAGCTTTCTTT.

This clonotype was recorded a few times. CDR3 sequence: CASSGPSGGNQPQHF. CDR3 sequence (DNA): TGTGCCAGCAGCGGTCCATCTGGGGGCAATCAGCCCCAGCATTTT. This chain uses TRBV2 with TRBJ1-5; D is unresolved. CDR1 is SNHLY, CDR2 FYNNEI, per germline. V lost 6 bases, J lost 2 bases, and 14 bases lay in between. The CDR3 loop spans 15 amino acids. The entire variable domain, with the rest obtained from reference TRBV2 and TRBJ1-5, is as follows: EPEVTQTPSHQVTQMGQEVILRCVPISNHLYFYWYRQILGQKVEFLVSFYNNEISEKSEIFDDQFSVERPDGSNFTLKIRSTKLEDSAMYFCASSGPSGGNQPQHFGDGTRLSIL.

This clonotype was detected only once. The junction differs from germline at one of its ends, possibly a read error. This sequence joins TRBV19 and TRBJ2-1; D uncertain. The CDR3 is made up of 13 amino acids. CDR1 and CDR2 from the germline V gene are LNHDA and SQIVND (reference sequence). CDR3 region: CASSRLGYNEQLF. As DNA, the CDR3 is TGTGCCAGTAGTAGGTTGGGTTACAATGAGCAGTTATTC.

The genes are TRBV6-5 and TRBJ1-5; perhaps TRBD1 as D (6 bases). The CDR3 loop spans 15 amino acids. Trimming cost V 0 bases and J 7 bases, with 13 bases left between them. CDR1 is MNHEY and CDR2 is SVGAGI in the germline V gene. The CDR3 is CASSYSRGVGQPQHF. The DNA of the CDR3 is TGTGCCAGCAGTTACTCGAGGGGGGTCGGGCAGCCCCAGCATTTT.

This sequence joins TRBV5-1 and TRBJ2-6, with 7 bases identical to TRBD1. The CDR3 runs 15 residues. The J segment lost 0 bases and the V segment lost 4 bases, leaving 1 base of the junction unmatched. The germline gives CDR1 SGHRS, CDR2 YFSETQ. CDR3 amino acids: CASSRDSSGANVLTF. CDR3 DNA: TGCGCCAGCAGCCGGGACAGCTCTGGGGCCAACGTCCTGACTTTC. The complete variable domain, with remaining parts taken from reference TRBV5-1 and TRBJ2-6, reads KAGVTQTPRYLIKTRGQQVTLSCSPISGHRSVSWYQQTPGQGLQFLFEYFSETQRNKGNFPGRFSGRQFSNSRSEMNVSTLELGDSALYLCASSRDSSGANVLTFGAGSRLTVL.

The chain employs TRBV2 and TRBJ1-4; 7 positions match TRBD1. With V trimmed by 3 bases and J by 4 bases, 2 bases remained unmatched. CDR1 SNHLY and CDR2 FYNNEI come from the germline V gene. The CDR3 contains 14 residues. CDR3 in amino acids: CASSERGHNEKLFF. The CDR3 coding sequence is TGTGCCAGCAGTGAGAGGGGGCATAATGAAAAACTGTTTTTT.

The CDR3 DNA is TGCAGTGCCTGGACTGGCTCCTACAATGAGCAGTTCTTC. Amino acids: CSAWTGSYNEQFF. This chain connects TRBV20-1 to TRBJ2-1; TRBD2 is a possible D gene (5 bases). The V gene's germline CDR1 is DFQATT and CDR2 SNEGSKA (reference sequence). V shed 6 bases and J shed 0 bases, with 9 bases lying between them. The length of the CDR3 is 13 residues.

This clonotype came up a few times. The V and J genes are TRBV7-2 and TRBJ1-1; possible D gene TRBD1, 5 bases. CDR1 and CDR2 from the germline V gene are SGHTA and FQGNSA. V was trimmed by 4 bases and J by 3 bases, leaving 12 bases between them. CDR3 length equals 14 residues. In DNA, the CDR3 is TGTGCCAGCAGCTGGGACGGCCGTTACACTGAAGCTTTCTTT. The encoded protein is CASSWDGRYTEAFF.

CDR3 amino acids: CASSLRQRGARDTQYF. The CDR3 coding sequence is TGTGCCAGCAGCTTAAGGCAGCGGGGGGCTAGAGATACGCAGTATTTT. This chain links TRBV7-2 with TRBJ2-3; 9 bases match TRBD2. The CDR3 contains 16 residues. J was trimmed by 5 bases and V by 2 bases; bases with no gene match: 8. CDR1 is SGHTA and CDR2 is FQGNSA in the germline V gene.

The genes are TRBV7-8 and TRBJ2-3, with D possibly being TRBD2 (6 bases). CDR1 and CDR2 (germline): SGHVS, FQNEAQ. The length of the CDR3 is 19 residues. V was clipped by 1 base and J by 0 bases, with 20 bases between them. DNA of the CDR3: TGTGCCAGCAGCTTAGACCCCGCTGCGGGACCCGCTAGCACAGATACGCAGTATTTT. It codes for CASSLDPAAGPASTDTQYF.

The chain recombines TRBV15 with TRBJ1-1; TRBD1 matches 9 bases. The germline gives CDR1 LNHNV, CDR2 YYDKDF (reference sequence). This CDR3 spans 17 amino acids. J gave up 6 bases and V 5 bases, and 16 bases lay outside the gene matches. The chain's CDR3 is CATSLWGQGARGAEAFF. As DNA, the CDR3 is TGTGCCACCAGCTTATGGGGACAGGGAGCCCGCGGGGCTGAAGCTTTCTTT.

This clonotype occurred a few times. The chain uses TRBV29-1 and TRBJ2-7; tentatively, D is TRBD1 or TRBD2 (5 bases each). V lost 4 bases and J 5 bases, leaving 9 bases between the germline ends. Germline CDR1 SQVTM, CDR2 ANQGSEA. The CDR3 consists of 11 residues. Here the CDR3 reads CSVGGGNEQYF. CDR3 DNA sequence: TGCAGCGTTGGTGGGGGAAACGAGCAGTACTTC.

This chain connects TRBV5-1 to TRBJ2-2; 7 bases are a match to TRBD1. The CDR3 is made up of 14 amino acids. The V segment lost 4 bases and the J segment 7 bases; nucleotides outside the gene matches: 7. Germline lookup yields CDR1 SGHRS and CDR2 YFSETQ. The CDR3 protein is CASSLTGASGELFF. The CDR3 region has the DNA TGCGCCAGCAGCCTCACAGGGGCGAGCGGGGAGCTGTTTTTT.

This clonotype was seen at least ten times. This rearrangement joins TRBV11-2 to TRBJ2-3, with 11 nucleotides matching TRBD2. This CDR3 contains 15 residues. CDR1 and CDR2 (germline): SGHAT, FQNNGV. With V trimmed by 6 bases and J by 3 bases, 5 bases remained unmatched. The CDR3 loop reads CASRPTSGNTDTQYF. The DNA of the CDR3 is TGTGCCAGCAGACCGACTAGCGGGAATACAGATACGCAGTATTTT.

This sequence joins TRBV5-1 and TRBJ1-2; D is unresolved. The CDR3 extends over 13 amino acids. Germline-derived CDR1 and CDR2 are SGHRS and YFSETQ. V lost 0 bases and J 4 bases, leaving 7 bases between the germline ends. The CDR3 is CASSLGHRYGYTF. The CDR3 region has the DNA TGCGCCAGCAGCTTGGGACATCGCTATGGCTACACCTTC.

As concerns this clonotype: One junction end does not reproduce the germline sequence, and a read error may be involved. The V gene is TRBV20-1, the J gene TRBJ1-2; 8 bases agree with TRBD1. The germline CDR1 and CDR2 sequences are DFQATT and SNEGSKA (reference sequence). This CDR3 has 12 residues. The CDR3 spells CSAFHPGQAINF. The CDR3 bases are TGCAGTGCTTTCCACCCGGGACAGGCAATTAACTTC.

This clonotype has a handful of counts. V gene TRBV19 combines with J gene TRBJ2-7, with a tentative D call TRBD2 (5 bases). The length of the CDR3 is 11 residues. Germline assignment: CDR1 LNHDA and CDR2 SQIVND (reference sequence). Deletions cut 10 bases from V and 2 bases from J, with 9 bases between. The CDR3 DNA sequence: TGTGCCACGCCCGGGGCCTACGAGCAGTACTTC. It encodes CATPGAYEQYF.

This clonotype was found many times. This chain connects TRBV4-1 to TRBJ2-3; 10 bases are a match to TRBD2. This CDR3 is 17 amino acids long. Germline trimming cut 0 bases from V and 2 bases from J; bases unmatched to any gene: 5. Germline-derived CDR1 and CDR2 are MGHRA and YSYEKL. DNA of the CDR3: TGCGCCAGCAGCCAAGATTATACTAGCGGGAACACAGATACGCAGTATTTT. It codes for CASSQDYTSGNTDTQYF.

This chain uses TRBV20-1 with TRBJ2-1, with TRBD2 matching over 11 bases. Germline lookup yields CDR1 DFQATT and CDR2 SNEGSKA (reference sequence). This CDR3 comprises 16 residues. The V gene end was trimmed by 0 bases and the J gene end by 12 bases; junction bases not matched to a gene: 13. The DNA of the CDR3 is TGCAGTGCTAGAGATATCGCGGGACTAGCGGCGGGAGGGCAGTTCTTC. Protein product: CSARDIAGLAAGGQFF.

This chain links TRBV11-2 with TRBJ2-1; TRBD2 agrees at 7 bases. V lost 5 bases, J lost 5 bases, and 6 bases stayed unmatched. The CDR3 is made up of 14 amino acids. Germline V lookup: CDR1 SGHAT, CDR2 FQNNGV. CDR3 residues: CASSLMLADNEQFF. CDR3 in DNA: TGTGCCAGCAGCCTGATGCTAGCGGACAATGAGCAGTTCTTC.

In its sample, this clonotype was seen a few times. V is TRBV20-1 and J is TRBJ2-1; 8 positions agree with TRBD2. Germline V gene sequence: CDR1 DFQATT, CDR2 SNEGSKA (reference sequence). The CDR3 consists of 16 residues. The junction had 7 bases not matched to a gene; V was cut back by 0 bases and J by 3 bases. In nucleotides, the CDR3 is TGCAGTGCTAGAGATCGGCGGGGGGCCGTCTACAATGAGCAGTTCTTC. Its protein product is CSARDRRGAVYNEQFF.

The chain uses TRBV7-9 and TRBJ2-1; D possibly corresponds to TRBD1 (6 bases). This CDR3 spans 15 amino acids. Germline V gene data show CDR1 as SEHNR and CDR2 as FQNEAQ (reference sequence). V lost 5 bases, J lost 10 bases, and 21 bases lay in between. The CDR3 bases are TGTGCCAGCAGCCGACTCAGGGGTAGCGACAGGGAGCAGTTCTTC. Translating gives CASSRLRGSDREQFF.

The rearrangement links TRBV11-2 to TRBJ1-2; 7 positions agree with TRBD1. The junction had 13 bases not matched to a gene; V was cut back by 5 bases and J by 7 bases. The CDR3 is 15 amino acids. In germline, CDR1 is SGHAT, CDR2 FQNNGV. CDR3 loop: CASSRMTGNLVGYTF. CDR3 bases: TGTGCCAGCAGCCGGATGACAGGGAATCTGGTTGGCTACACCTTC.

The V call is TRBV5-1, the J call TRBJ1-2; TRBD1 might be the D (6 bases). V dropped 4 bases and J dropped 4 bases, with 17 bases sitting between them. The CDR3 contains 15 residues. CDR1 and CDR2 (germline): SGHRS, YFSETQ. In DNA, the CDR3 is TGCGCCAGCAGCGTCACAGGGCTTAATAGCTATGGCTACACCTTC. Translating gives CASSVTGLNSYGYTF.

V gene TRBV6-2 or TRBV6-3 combines with J gene TRBJ2-7; D is perhaps TRBD1 (5 bases). The length of the CDR3 is 14 residues. The V end lost 7 bases, the J end lost 0 bases, and 13 bases lay between the germline ends. CDR1 MNHEY and CDR2 SVGEGT come from the germline V gene. CDR3 sequence reads: CASTPWGSSYEQYF. Written as DNA, the CDR3 is TGTGCCAGCACCCCTTGGGGCAGCTCCTACGAGCAGTACTTC.